This T cell receptor (beta chain) was sequenced during a study of persistence of HIV-infected CD4 T cells. With regard to this clone: No antigen is known for it.

The immunoSEQ assay was version 4, run in survey mode. Libraries were prepared by immunoSEQ multiplex PCR; TCRdb keeps only in-frame clonotypes and omits some of them. The sample lists just under 65,000 clones; 70% to 75% were seen once. The stimulus was an HIV-1 Gag 15-mer peptide pool, about 1 ug/peptide/mL. CD40L-negative CD69-negative CD45RO-high memory CD4+ T cells were sorted as populations depleted of antigen-responding cells. The CDR3 covers 16 residues. CDR1 is SGHRS, CDR2 YFSETQ, per germline. The V end was cut by 3 bases, the J end by 4 bases, with 18 bases between. This TCR was sampled from an adult man with HIV who was CMV-seropositive. Sequenced here: CD4+ T cells sorted from PBMCs after roughly 18-hour stimulation, sampled from a patient who received antiretroviral therapy. The genes are TRBV5-1 and TRBJ2-3; D may be TRBD1 (6 bases). CDR3 sequence: CASSSTVGTQADTQYF. The CDR3 region has the DNA TGCGCCAGCAGCTCCACTGTCGGGACACAGGCAGATACGCAGTATTTT.